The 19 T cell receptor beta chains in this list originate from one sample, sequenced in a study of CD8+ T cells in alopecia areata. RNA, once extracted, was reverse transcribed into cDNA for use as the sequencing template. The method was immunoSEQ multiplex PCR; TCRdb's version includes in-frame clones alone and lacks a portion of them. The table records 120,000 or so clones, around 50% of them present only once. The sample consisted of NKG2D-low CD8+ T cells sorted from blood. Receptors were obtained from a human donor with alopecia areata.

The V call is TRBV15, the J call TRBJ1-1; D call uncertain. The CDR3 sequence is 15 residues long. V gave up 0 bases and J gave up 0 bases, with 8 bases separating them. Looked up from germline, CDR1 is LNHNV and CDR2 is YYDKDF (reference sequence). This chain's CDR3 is CATSRERVMNTEAFF. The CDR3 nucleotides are TGTGCCACCAGCAGAGAGAGGGTCATGAACACTGAAGCTTTCTTT.

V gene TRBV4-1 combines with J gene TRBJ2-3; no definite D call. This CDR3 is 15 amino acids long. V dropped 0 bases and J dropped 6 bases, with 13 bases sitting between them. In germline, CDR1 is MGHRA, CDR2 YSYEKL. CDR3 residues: CASSQELREVDTQYF. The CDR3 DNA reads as TGCGCCAGCAGCCAAGAATTGCGTGAGGTCGATACGCAGTATTTT.

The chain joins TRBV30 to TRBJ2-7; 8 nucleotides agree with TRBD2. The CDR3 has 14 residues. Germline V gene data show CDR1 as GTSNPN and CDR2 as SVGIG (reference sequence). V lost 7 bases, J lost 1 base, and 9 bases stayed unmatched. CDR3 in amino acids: CAYQKLAESYEQYF. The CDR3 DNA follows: TGTGCCTACCAGAAACTAGCGGAATCCTACGAGCAGTACTTC.

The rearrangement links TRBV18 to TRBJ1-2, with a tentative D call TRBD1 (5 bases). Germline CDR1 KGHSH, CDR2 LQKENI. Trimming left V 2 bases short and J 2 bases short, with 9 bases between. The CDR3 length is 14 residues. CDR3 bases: TGTGCCAGCTCACCAGGGACGGGGAACTATGGCTACACCTTC. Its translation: CASSPGTGNYGYTF.

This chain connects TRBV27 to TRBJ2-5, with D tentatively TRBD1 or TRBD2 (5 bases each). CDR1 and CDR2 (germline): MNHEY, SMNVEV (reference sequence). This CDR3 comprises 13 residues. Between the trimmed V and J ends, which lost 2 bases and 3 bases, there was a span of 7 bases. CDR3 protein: CASSLQGEETQYF. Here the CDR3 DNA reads TGTGCCAGCAGTTTACAGGGAGAAGAGACCCAGTACTTC.

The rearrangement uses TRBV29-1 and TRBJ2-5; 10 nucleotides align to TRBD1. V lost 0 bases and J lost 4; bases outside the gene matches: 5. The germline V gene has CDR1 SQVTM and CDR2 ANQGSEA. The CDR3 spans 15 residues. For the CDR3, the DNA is TGCAGCGTTGAAGAATGGGACAGGGGAGGAGAGACCCAGTACTTC. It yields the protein CSVEEWDRGGETQYF.

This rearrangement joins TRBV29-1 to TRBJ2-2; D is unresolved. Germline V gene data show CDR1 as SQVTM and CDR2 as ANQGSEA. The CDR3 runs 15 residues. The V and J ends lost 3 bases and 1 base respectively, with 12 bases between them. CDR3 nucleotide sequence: TGCAGCGTTGATTCCGGCAGACTGAACACCGGGGAGCTGTTTTTT. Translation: CSVDSGRLNTGELFF.

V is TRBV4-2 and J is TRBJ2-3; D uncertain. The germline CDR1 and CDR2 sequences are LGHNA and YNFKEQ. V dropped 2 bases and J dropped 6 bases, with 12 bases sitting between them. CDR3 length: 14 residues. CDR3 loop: CASSQRTTGDTQYF. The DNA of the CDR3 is TGTGCCAGCAGCCAACGGACGACCGGGGATACGCAGTATTTT.

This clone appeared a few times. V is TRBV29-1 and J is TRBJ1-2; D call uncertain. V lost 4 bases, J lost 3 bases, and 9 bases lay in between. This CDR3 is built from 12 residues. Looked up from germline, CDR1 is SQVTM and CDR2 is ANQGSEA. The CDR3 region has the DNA TGCAGCGTTGCCTGGCGAGACTATGGCTACACCTTC. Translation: CSVAWRDYGYTF.

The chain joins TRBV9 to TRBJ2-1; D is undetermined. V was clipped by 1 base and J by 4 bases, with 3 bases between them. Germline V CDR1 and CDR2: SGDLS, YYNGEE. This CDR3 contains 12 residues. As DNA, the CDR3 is TGTGCCAGCAGCGTATCATACAATGAGCAGTTCTTC. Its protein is CASSVSYNEQFF.

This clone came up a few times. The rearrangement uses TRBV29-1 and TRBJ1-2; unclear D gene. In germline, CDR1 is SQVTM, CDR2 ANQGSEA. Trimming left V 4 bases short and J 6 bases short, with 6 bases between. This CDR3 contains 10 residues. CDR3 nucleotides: TGCAGCGTTGGGCAGGATGGCTACACCTTC. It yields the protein CSVGQDGYTF.

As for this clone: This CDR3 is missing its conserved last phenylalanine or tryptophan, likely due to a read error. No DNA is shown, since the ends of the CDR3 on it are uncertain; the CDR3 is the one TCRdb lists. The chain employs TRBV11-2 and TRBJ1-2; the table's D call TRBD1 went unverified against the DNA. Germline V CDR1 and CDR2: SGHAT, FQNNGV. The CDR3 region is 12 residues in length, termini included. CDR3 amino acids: CASSLPSDSLHL.

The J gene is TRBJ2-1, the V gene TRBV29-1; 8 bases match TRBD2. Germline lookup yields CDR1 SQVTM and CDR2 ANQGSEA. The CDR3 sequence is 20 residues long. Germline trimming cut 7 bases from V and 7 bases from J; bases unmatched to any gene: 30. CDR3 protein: CSAPGGAGYVTTAGRNEQFF. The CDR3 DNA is TGCAGCGCCCCGGGGGGGGCGGGGTACGTTACCACAGCGGGACGAAATGAGCAGTTCTTC.

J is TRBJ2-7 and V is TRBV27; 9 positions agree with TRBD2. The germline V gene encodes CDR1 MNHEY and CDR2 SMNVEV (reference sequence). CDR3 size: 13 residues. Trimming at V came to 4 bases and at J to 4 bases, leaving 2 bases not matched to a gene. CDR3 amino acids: CASSSSGGYEQYF. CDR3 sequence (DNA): TGTGCCAGCAGTTCCAGCGGGGGGTACGAGCAGTACTTC.

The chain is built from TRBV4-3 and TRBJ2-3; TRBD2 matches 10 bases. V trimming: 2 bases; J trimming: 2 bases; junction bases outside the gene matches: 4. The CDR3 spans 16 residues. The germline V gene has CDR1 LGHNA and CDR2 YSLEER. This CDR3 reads CASSQLSGRATDTQYF. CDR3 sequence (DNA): TGCGCCAGCAGCCAACTCAGCGGGAGGGCCACAGATACGCAGTATTTT.

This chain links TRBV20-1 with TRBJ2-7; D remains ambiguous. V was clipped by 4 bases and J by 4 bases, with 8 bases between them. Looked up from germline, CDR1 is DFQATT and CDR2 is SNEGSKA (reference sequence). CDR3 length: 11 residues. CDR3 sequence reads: CSATLGYEQYF. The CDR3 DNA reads TGCAGTGCTACCCTGGGGTACGAGCAGTACTTC.

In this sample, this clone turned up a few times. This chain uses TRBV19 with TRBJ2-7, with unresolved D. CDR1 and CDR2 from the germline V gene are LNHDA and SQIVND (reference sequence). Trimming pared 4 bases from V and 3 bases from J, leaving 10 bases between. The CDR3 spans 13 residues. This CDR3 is CASSSGPDYEQYF. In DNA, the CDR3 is TGTGCCAGTAGTAGCGGACCAGACTACGAGCAGTACTTC.

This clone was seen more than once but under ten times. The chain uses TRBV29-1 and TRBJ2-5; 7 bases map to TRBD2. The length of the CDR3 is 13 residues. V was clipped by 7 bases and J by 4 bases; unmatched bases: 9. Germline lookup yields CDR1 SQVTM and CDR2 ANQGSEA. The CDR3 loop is CSAEGGPTETQYF. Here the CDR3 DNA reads TGCAGCGCAGAGGGAGGGCCCACAGAGACCCAGTACTTC.

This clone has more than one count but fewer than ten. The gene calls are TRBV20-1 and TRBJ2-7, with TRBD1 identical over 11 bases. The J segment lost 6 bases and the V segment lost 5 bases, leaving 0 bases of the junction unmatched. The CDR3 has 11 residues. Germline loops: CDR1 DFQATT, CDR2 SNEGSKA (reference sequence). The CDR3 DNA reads TGCAGTGCTGGGACAGGGGGCGAGCAGTACTTC. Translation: CSAGTGGEQYF.